The entry below describes one T cell receptor (beta chain). Its antigen is still unknown. Once extracted for a subset, genomic DNA was divided evenly among several immunoSEQ plates. TCRdb's table, derived via immunoSEQ multiplex PCR, lists solely in-frame clones and lacks some. In the table there are some 1.5 million clones, under 99% of which are singletons. This specimen comes from a study of shared clonotypes between healthy human individuals. Study outcomes and limitations: Blood was the only sampled material, and tissue repertoires likely differ.

The study enrolled healthy HIV-negative adults without recent acute infections or vaccinations as donors. The donor cohort consisted entirely of Caucasian adults residing in Nashville, Tennessee. The origin of this receptor is a young man in good health. Sequences were obtained from naive CD4+ T cells sorted from blood. Subset here: CD45RA+ positively selected.

CDR3 sequence: CASNDRVGYGYTF. The CDR3 DNA follows: TGTGCCAGCAACGACAGGGTAGGCTATGGCTACACCTTC. V is TRBV21-1 and J is TRBJ1-2; the D segment call TRBD1 is taken from the table without a DNA check. TRBV21-1 is annotated as a pseudogene. CDR3 length equals 13 residues.